A selection of T cell receptor beta chains follows, all from one sample in a study of blood T cell repertoires in COVID-19. Libraries were prepared by immunoSEQ multiplex PCR; TCRdb keeps only in-frame clonotypes and omits some of them. The sample shows some 300,000 clones, around 90% of them seen only once. Sequenced sample: peripheral blood. Receptors originate from a woman between 45 and 65 years old with COVID-19, enrolled during active disease. The CDR3 runs from the conserved cysteine through the conserved F or W. Fields, in order: clone size, V gene, CDR3 length, J gene, D gene, CDR3 protein, CDR3 DNA. The D gene is left open where the match is weak. Size is stated for part of the rows, as once, few or many counts, or as a class when the clone is expanded.

clone size: .
V gene: TRBV5-4
CDR3 length: 14
J gene: TRBJ2-2
D gene: .
CDR3 protein: CASSAGQVTGELFF
CDR3 DNA: TGTGCCAGCAGCGCAGGACAAGTCACCGGGGAGCTGTTTTTT

clone size: .
V gene: TRBV5-1
CDR3 length: 14
J gene: TRBJ1-1
D gene: .
CDR3 protein: CASRTQTVNTEAFF
CDR3 DNA: TGCGCCAGCAGGACACAGACAGTGAACACTGAAGCTTTCTTT

clone size: .
V gene: TRBV30
CDR3 length: 15
J gene: TRBJ2-5
D gene: TRBD1
CDR3 protein: CAWSPGTGDLGTQYF
CDR3 DNA: TGTGCCTGGAGTCCGGGGACAGGGGATCTTGGGACCCAGTACTTC

clone size: .
V gene: TRBV11-2
CDR3 length: 14
J gene: TRBJ2-3
D gene: TRBD1
CDR3 protein: CASSFTTGADTQYF
CDR3 DNA: TGTGCCAGCAGCTTTACCACAGGGGCAGATACGCAGTATTTT

clone size: once
V gene: TRBV19
CDR3 length: 15
J gene: TRBJ2-5
D gene: TRBD2
CDR3 protein: CASRERGTSSETQYF
CDR3 DNA: TGTGCCAGTAGGGAGAGGGGGACTAGCTCAGAGACCCAGTACTTC

clone size: .
V gene: TRBV6-5
CDR3 length: 14
J gene: TRBJ2-3
D gene: .
CDR3 protein: CASSWGSFEDTQYF
CDR3 DNA: TGTGCCAGCAGTTGGGGCAGCTTTGAGGATACGCAGTATTTT

clone size: .
V gene: TRBV14
CDR3 length: 16
J gene: TRBJ2-5
D gene: TRBD1
CDR3 protein: CASSPGQGEIQETQYF
CDR3 DNA: TGTGCCAGCAGCCCGGGACAGGGGGAGATCCAAGAGACCCAGTACTTC

clone size: .
V gene: TRBV3-1/TRBV3-2
CDR3 length: 21
J gene: TRBJ1-2
D gene: .
CDR3 protein: CASSQDRPAVLWTVMNYGYTF
CDR3 DNA: TGTGCCAGCAGCCAAGATAGACCCGCCGTTCTGTGGACAGTGATGAACTATGGCTACACCTTC

clone size: .
V gene: TRBV30
CDR3 length: 13
J gene: TRBJ2-5
D gene: TRBD1
CDR3 protein: CAWSVWDRETQYF
CDR3 DNA: TGTGCCTGGAGTGTGTGGGACAGGGAGACCCAGTACTTC

clone size: .
V gene: TRBV29-1
CDR3 length: 16
J gene: TRBJ2-7
D gene: TRBD2
CDR3 protein: CSVEGDNPGLAREQYF
CDR3 DNA: TGCAGCGTTGAGGGTGACAACCCGGGACTAGCGAGGGAGCAGTACTTC

clone size: .
V gene: TRBV11-3
CDR3 length: 14
J gene: TRBJ2-7
D gene: TRBD1
CDR3 protein: CASTVGTASPEQYF
CDR3 DNA: TGTGCCAGCACTGTGGGGACAGCCTCCCCCGAGCAGTACTTC

clone size: .
V gene: TRBV18
CDR3 length: 15
J gene: TRBJ1-5
D gene: .
CDR3 protein: CASSPQGNSNQPQHF
CDR3 DNA: TGTGCCAGCTCACCACAGGGGAATAGCAATCAGCCCCAGCATTTT

clone size: .
V gene: TRBV30
CDR3 length: 15
J gene: TRBJ1-2
D gene: .
CDR3 protein: CAWTLRVGRNYGYTF
CDR3 DNA: TGTGCCTGGACCCTCAGGGTGGGCAGAAACTATGGCTACACCTTC

clone size: .
V gene: TRBV5-1
CDR3 length: 16
J gene: TRBJ2-1
D gene: TRBD2
CDR3 protein: CASSRLAGASYNEQFF
CDR3 DNA: TGCGCCAGCAGCCGACTAGCGGGAGCCTCCTACAATGAGCAGTTCTTC

clone size: many
V gene: TRBV7-9
CDR3 length: 14
J gene: TRBJ2-5
D gene: TRBD2
CDR3 protein: CASSTSGSTETQYF
CDR3 DNA: TGTGCCAGCAGTACTAGCGGGAGCACAGAGACCCAGTACTTC

clone size: .
V gene: TRBV6-5
CDR3 length: 13
J gene: TRBJ1-1
D gene: .
CDR3 protein: CASSLTGRTEAFF
CDR3 DNA: TGTGCCAGCAGTTTAACAGGGCGTACTGAAGCTTTCTTT

clone size: .
V gene: TRBV29-1
CDR3 length: 11
J gene: TRBJ1-2
D gene: .
CDR3 protein: CSGTRVDGYTF
CDR3 DNA: TGCAGCGGAACCAGGGTCGATGGCTACACCTTC

clone size: .
V gene: TRBV30
CDR3 length: 15
J gene: TRBJ2-5
D gene: TRBD1
CDR3 protein: CAWSEGQGGGETQYF
CDR3 DNA: TGTGCCTGGAGTGAAGGACAGGGGGGAGGAGAGACCCAGTACTTC

clone size: .
V gene: TRBV30
CDR3 length: 16
J gene: TRBJ2-7
D gene: .
CDR3 protein: CAWSVRSGVVSYEQYF
CDR3 DNA: TGTGCCTGGAGTGTACGATCGGGAGTGGTCTCCTACGAGCAGTACTTC

clone size: .
V gene: TRBV24-1
CDR3 length: 11
J gene: TRBJ2-5
D gene: .
CDR3 protein: CAIQGRETQYF
CDR3 DNA: TGTGCCATACAGGGTAGAGAGACCCAGTACTTC

clone size: .
V gene: TRBV2
CDR3 length: 18
J gene: TRBJ2-3
D gene: TRBD2
CDR3 protein: CASSEDPPGGRASHTQYF
CDR3 DNA: TGTGCCAGCAGTGAAGACCCCCCTGGCGGGAGGGCCTCCCATACGCAGTATTTT

clone size: .
V gene: TRBV27
CDR3 length: 17
J gene: TRBJ1-2
D gene: TRBD1
CDR3 protein: CASSLGGGQGAIYGYTF
CDR3 DNA: TGTGCCAGCAGTCTTGGAGGGGGACAGGGGGCCATATATGGCTACACCTTC

clone size: once
V gene: TRBV29-1
CDR3 length: 12
J gene: TRBJ2-7
D gene: .
CDR3 protein: CSAKTGTYEQYF
CDR3 DNA: TGCAGCGCTAAGACAGGTACCTACGAGCAGTACTTC

clone size: .
V gene: TRBV6-5
CDR3 length: 13
J gene: TRBJ2-5
D gene: TRBD1
CDR3 protein: CASSHRGRETQYF
CDR3 DNA: TGTGCCAGCAGTCACAGGGGGCGAGAGACCCAGTACTTC

clone size: .
V gene: TRBV5-1
CDR3 length: 14
J gene: TRBJ2-7
D gene: TRBD1
CDR3 protein: CASSLGQGAYEQYF
CDR3 DNA: TGCGCCAGCAGCTTAGGACAGGGGGCCTACGAGCAGTACTTC

clone size: .
V gene: TRBV25-1
CDR3 length: 12
J gene: TRBJ1-2
D gene: .
CDR3 protein: CASSHGAGGYTF
CDR3 DNA: TGTGCCAGCAGTCATGGGGCAGGTGGCTACACCTTC

clone size: once
V gene: TRBV2
CDR3 length: 15
J gene: TRBJ2-1
D gene: TRBD2
CDR3 protein: CASNSAGNTYNEQFF
CDR3 DNA: TGTGCCAGCAACTCAGCGGGAAATACCTACAATGAGCAGTTCTTC

clone size: .
V gene: TRBV19
CDR3 length: 15
J gene: TRBJ2-7
D gene: TRBD2
CDR3 protein: CASSIGPSGSYEQYF
CDR3 DNA: TGTGCCAGTAGTATAGGTCCTAGCGGGAGCTACGAGCAGTACTTC

clone size: .
V gene: TRBV6-5
CDR3 length: 16
J gene: TRBJ2-1
D gene: TRBD2
CDR3 protein: CASSYSQLAAYNEQFF
CDR3 DNA: TGTGCCAGCAGTTACTCCCAACTAGCGGCCTACAATGAGCAGTTCTTC

clone size: many
V gene: TRBV6-5
CDR3 length: 16
J gene: TRBJ2-5
D gene: .
CDR3 protein: CASSYNPGTPKETQYF
CDR3 DNA: TGTGCCAGCAGTTACAACCCCGGGACACCGAAAGAGACCCAGTACTTC

clone size: few
V gene: TRBV7-8
CDR3 length: 13
J gene: TRBJ2-7
D gene: .
CDR3 protein: CASSFEVSYEQYF
CDR3 DNA: TGTGCCAGCAGCTTTGAGGTGTCCTACGAGCAGTACTTC

clone size: .
V gene: TRBV7-2
CDR3 length: 15
J gene: TRBJ2-1
D gene: TRBD2
CDR3 protein: CASILTWASGREEFF
CDR3 DNA: TGTGCCAGCATCTTAACTTGGGCTAGCGGGAGGGAGGAGTTCTTC